This T cell receptor (beta chain) comes out of a study of cytomegalovirus exposure and HLA in healthy donors. The study, taken as a whole, reports: Presence/absence analyses rested on an assumption that sequencing depth was roughly uniform across donors. A missense DCLRE1C variant was associated with V- and J-gene trimming of TCR beta chains in a later analysis, and an independent cohort replicated the association. Within a later analysis, the majority of CMV-associated TCR beta chains appeared HLA-restricted.

The V segment lost 7 bases and the J segment 6 bases; nucleotides outside the gene matches: 8. The CDR3 loop spans 14 amino acids. CDR1 is SNHLY, CDR2 FYNNEI, per germline. As concerns this clone: The antigen is unknown.

The PCR contained 60 Vbeta and 13 Jbeta primers. The protocol was immunoSEQ multiplex PCR, while the TCRdb copy is restricted to in-frame clones and leaves out a portion. This sample has approximately 150,000 clones, with 78% found just once. This clonotype was obtained from a woman aged 45-60 years in good health and CMV-seropositive. V usage is TRBV2 and J usage is TRBJ2-1; 8 bases agree with TRBD2. The sequenced sample consisted of PBMCs. The CDR3, as DNA: TGTGCCAGCAAGGTGGCGGGAGGTTCCAATGAGCAGTTCTTC. It is translated as CASKVAGGSNEQFF.